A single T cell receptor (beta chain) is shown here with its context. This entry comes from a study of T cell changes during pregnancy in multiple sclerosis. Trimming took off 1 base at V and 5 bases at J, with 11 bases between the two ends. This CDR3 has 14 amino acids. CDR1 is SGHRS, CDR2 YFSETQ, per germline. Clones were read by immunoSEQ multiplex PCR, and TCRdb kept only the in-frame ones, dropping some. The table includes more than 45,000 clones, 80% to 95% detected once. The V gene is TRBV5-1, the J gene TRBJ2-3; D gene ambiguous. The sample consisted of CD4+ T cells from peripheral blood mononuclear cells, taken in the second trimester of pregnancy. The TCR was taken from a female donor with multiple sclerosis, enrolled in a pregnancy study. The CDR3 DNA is TGCGCCAGCAGCTTGTATCACTTTCAAGATACGCAGTATTTT. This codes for CASSLYHFQDTQYF.